This passage covers 20 T cell receptor beta chains from one sample sequenced in a study of OX40 agonist ivuxolimab in advanced cancers. Only in-frame clones appear in the TCRdb table, and some are missing; sequencing was by immunoSEQ multiplex PCR. This table holds some 120,000 clones, around 93% found once. The sample consisted of CD4+ or CD8+ T cells sorted from blood, taken in a trial of the OX40 agonist ivuxolimab. All receptors come from an adult with an advanced solid tumor such as melanoma, head and neck, liver or kidney cancer.

The gene calls are TRBV18 and TRBJ1-1, with a weak D call TRBD1 (6 bases). With 1 base removed from V and 6 bases from J, the gap between germline ends came to 9 bases. This CDR3 region has 13 residues. CDR1 and CDR2 (germline): KGHSH, LQKENI. This CDR3 reads CASSPRGLAEAFF. The CDR3, as DNA: TGTGCCAGCTCACCACGGGGGCTCGCTGAAGCTTTCTTT.

V and J are TRBV11-2 and TRBJ2-5; D possibly uses TRBD1 or TRBD2 (5 bases each). V shed 1 base and J shed 5 bases, with 23 bases lying between them. This CDR3 region has 18 residues. The germline gives CDR1 SGHAT, CDR2 FQNNGV. CDR3 residues: CASSLVWFGDLKSETQYF. The CDR3 DNA reads as TGTGCCAGCAGCTTAGTCTGGTTTGGGGACCTGAAGAGTGAGACCCAGTACTTC.

The chain recombines TRBV5-8 with TRBJ2-3; no firm D call. The CDR3 is made up of 15 amino acids. CDR1 and CDR2 from the germline V gene are SGHTS and YDEGEE. Trimming removed 0 bases from V and 4 bases from J, with 12 bases in between. Here the CDR3 DNA reads TGTGCCAGCAGCTTGGAGCGAGTTCTGCCAGATACGCAGTATTTT. Its protein is CASSLERVLPDTQYF. Full variable domain (rest looked up from reference TRBV5-8 and TRBJ2-3): EAGVTQSPTHLIKTRGQQATLRCSPISGHTSVYWYQQALGLGLQFLLWYDEGEERNRGNFPPRFSGRQFPNYSSELNVNALELEDSALYLCASSLERVLPDTQYFGPGTRLTVL.

The J gene is TRBJ2-3, the V gene TRBV13; 8 nucleotides align to TRBD2. J gave up 3 bases and V 2 bases, and 10 bases lay outside the gene matches. The CDR3 runs to 17 residues. Per the germline V gene, CDR1 is PRHDT and CDR2 is FYEKMQ (reference sequence). The DNA for the CDR3 is TGTGCCAGCAGCTTATACGGTCTAGCGGGCGGAACAGATACGCAGTATTTT. It encodes CASSLYGLAGGTDTQYF.

The chain employs TRBV4-3 and TRBJ2-2, with D unresolved. Germline-derived CDR1 and CDR2 are LGHNA and YSLEER. The CDR3 is 12 amino acids. V was shortened by 4 bases and J by 8 bases, with 8 bases between the two germline ends. This CDR3 is CASSPLAGELFF. Here the CDR3 DNA reads TGCGCCAGCAGCCCCCTGGCTGGGGAGCTGTTTTTT.

The chain joins TRBV27 to TRBJ1-4, with 11 positions matching TRBD1. Germline V gives CDR1 MNHEY, CDR2 SMNVEV (reference sequence). The CDR3 is 21 amino acids. V was clipped by 6 bases and J by 0 bases; unmatched bases: 18. The chain's CDR3 is CASSRRPPGTGGDATNEKLFF. Written as DNA, the CDR3 is TGTGCCAGCAGCCGAAGACCGCCCGGGACAGGGGGGGATGCAACTAATGAAAAACTGTTTTTT.

V gene TRBV11-2 combines with J gene TRBJ1-2; D remains unclear. The CDR3 is 15 residues long. The V gene lost 1 base and the J gene lost 5 bases, with 14 bases spanning the gap. The V gene's germline CDR1 is SGHAT and CDR2 FQNNGV. DNA of the CDR3: TGTGCCAGCAGCTTAGCGCTTACTGGGTCGTATGGCTACACCTTC. Translated, it gives CASSLALTGSYGYTF. Looking up the rest from reference TRBV11-2 and TRBJ1-2 gives the full variable domain: EAGVAQSPRYKIIEKRQSVAFWCNPISGHATLYWYQQILGQGPKLLIQFQNNGVVDDSQLPKDRFSAERLKGVDSTLKIQPAKLEDSAVYLCASSLALTGSYGYTFGSGTRLTVV.

The chain uses TRBV18 and TRBJ1-4; 7 bases map to TRBD1. This CDR3 is 13 amino acids long. V was clipped by 3 bases and J by 8 bases; unmatched bases: 3. The germline V gene has CDR1 KGHSH and CDR2 LQKENI. The CDR3 is CASSPGTEEKLFF. The CDR3 coding sequence is TGTGCCAGCTCACCTGGGACAGAAGAAAAACTGTTTTTT.

This chain joins TRBV27 and TRBJ2-3; D is undetermined. CDR1 is MNHEY and CDR2 is SMNVEV in the germline V gene (reference sequence). The V and J ends lost 6 bases and 6 bases respectively, with 10 bases between them. CDR3 length: 12 residues. The CDR3 here is CASSPTSDTQYF. In DNA form, the CDR3 reads TGTGCCAGCAGCCCGACATCCGATACGCAGTATTTT.

For the CDR3, the DNA is TGTGCCAGCAGCTTAATACAGGGGGCGAAAGAGACCCAGTACTTC. Encoded protein: CASSLIQGAKETQYF. The V and J genes are TRBV5-4 and TRBJ2-5; TRBD1 matches at 9 bases. Germline trimming cut 2 bases from V and 3 bases from J; bases unmatched to any gene: 5. This CDR3 has 15 amino acids. CDR1 and CDR2 (germline): SGHNT, YYREEE (reference sequence).

This chain joins TRBV7-4 and TRBJ1-5; D possibly corresponds to TRBD1 (5 bases). Trimming cost V 5 bases and J 0 bases, with 11 bases left between them. The CDR3 runs to 15 residues. Germline CDR1 SGHVT, CDR2 SQSDAQ. CDR3 protein: CASSLRTCSNQPQHF. CDR3 DNA: TGTGCCAGCAGCCTCCGGACATGTAGCAATCAGCCCCAGCATTTT.

CDR3 sequence: CAISNQGGGNEQFF. CDR3 nucleotides: TGTGCCATCTCCAACCAAGGGGGGGGCAATGAGCAGTTCTTC. The genes are TRBV10-3 and TRBJ2-1, with a possible D match to TRBD2 (7 bases). The CDR3 covers 14 residues. V gave up 8 bases and J gave up 6 bases, with 17 bases separating them. Germline CDR1 reads ENHRY; CDR2 reads SYGVKD.

The chain uses TRBV19 and TRBJ2-1; D not certain. Germline CDR1 reads LNHDA; CDR2 reads SQIVND (reference sequence). Between the trimmed V and J ends, which lost 11 bases and 10 bases, there was a span of 15 bases. This CDR3 region has 11 residues. The CDR3 coding sequence is TGTGCCTCCGGGCGGAAGGTGGAGCAGTTCTTC. Its translation is CASGRKVEQFF.

This rearrangement joins TRBV6-1 to TRBJ1-5; D unclear. This CDR3 has 14 amino acids. Germline CDR1 and CDR2: MNHNS and SASEGT. Trimming took off 0 bases at V and 4 bases at J, with 7 bases between the two ends. The CDR3 nucleotides are TGTGCCAGCAGTGAAGCGAGCAGGAATCAGCCCCAGCATTTT. Its protein is CASSEASRNQPQHF.

The J gene is TRBJ2-3, the V gene TRBV5-1, with 11 nucleotides matching TRBD2. The CDR3 covers 16 residues. Losses at the gene ends were 0 bases for V and 1 base for J; bases not matched to a gene: 1. Germline V CDR1 and CDR2: SGHRS, YFSETQ. For the CDR3, the DNA is TGCGCCAGCAGCTTGGAGGGACTAGCGGGCACAGATACGCAGTATTTT. It is translated as CASSLEGLAGTDTQYF.

The V and J genes are TRBV11-2 and TRBJ2-7; D is ambiguous. This CDR3 has 13 residues. Germline V gives CDR1 SGHAT, CDR2 FQNNGV. V lost 1 base and J lost 3, with 7 bases in between. CDR3 sequence (DNA): TGTGCCAGCAGCTTAGGCCTCCGCTACGAGCAGTACTTC. Protein: CASSLGLRYEQYF.

V usage is TRBV10-3 and J usage is TRBJ2-5; 8 bases match TRBD2. Germline V gene lookup returns CDR1 ENHRY and CDR2 SYGVKD. The CDR3 has 15 amino acids. V lost 4 bases to trimming and J lost 1 base; unmatched junction nucleotides: 5. CDR3 amino acids: CAISGRGGIQETQYF. The CDR3 DNA is TGTGCCATCAGTGGACGGGGGGGGATCCAAGAGACCCAGTACTTC.

The CDR3 sequence is CASSLGGSGDNEQFF. The CDR3 bases are TGCGCCAGCAGCTTGGGGGGCTCGGGAGACAATGAGCAGTTCTTC. The J gene is TRBJ2-1, the V gene TRBV5-1; TRBD2 might be the D (6 bases). The CDR3 has 15 residues. The germline V and J ends were trimmed by 0 bases and 5 bases, with 12 bases remaining between them. The germline CDR1 and CDR2 sequences are SGHRS and YFSETQ.

The chain links TRBV6-6 to TRBJ1-3; perhaps TRBD1 as D (5 bases). Trimming removed 6 bases at V and 1 base at J, with 10 bases between. The CDR3 loop spans 14 amino acids. CDR1 is MNHNY, CDR2 SVGAGI, per germline (reference sequence). The CDR3 bases are TGTGCCAGCAGCCCCGGGGGGTCTGGAAACACCATATATTTT. Its translation is CASSPGGSGNTIYF.

V usage is TRBV25-1 and J usage is TRBJ2-2; D perhaps matches TRBD2 (5 bases). With 1 base removed from V and 1 base from J, the gap between germline ends came to 10 bases. In germline, CDR1 is MGHDK, CDR2 SYGVNS. The CDR3 runs to 16 residues. The CDR3 loop is CASSEWNGGNTGELFF. For the CDR3, the DNA is TGTGCCAGCAGTGAATGGAACGGAGGGAACACCGGGGAGCTGTTTTTT.